These 22 T cell receptor beta chains were sequenced from one sample in a study of T cell changes during pregnancy in multiple sclerosis. Produced via immunoSEQ multiplex PCR; TCRdb's table is partial and in-frame only. The sample lists approximately 73,000 clones, roughly 92% seen once, with approximately 0.2% in the top ten. Sequencing used CD4+ T cells from peripheral blood mononuclear cells, obtained before pregnancy. Receptors were obtained from a female donor with multiple sclerosis, enrolled in a pregnancy study.

The rearrangement links TRBV5-4 to TRBJ1-4; tentative D call: TRBD1 (6 bases). The germline gives CDR1 SGHNT, CDR2 YYREEE (reference sequence). The V gene lost 0 bases and the J gene lost 5 bases, with 11 bases spanning the gap. This CDR3 contains 15 residues. CDR3 region: CASSLDGQPNEKLFF. For the CDR3, the DNA is TGTGCCAGCAGCTTGGATGGACAGCCGAATGAAAAACTGTTTTTT. The full variable domain, in which reference TRBV5-4 and TRBJ1-4 provide the parts outside the CDR3, is ETGVTQSPTHLIKTRGQQVTLRCSSQSGHNTVSWYQQALGQGPQFIFQYYREEENGRGNFPPRFSGLQFPNYSSELNVNALELDDSALYLCASSLDGQPNEKLFFGSGTQLSVL.

The rearrangement joins TRBV9 to TRBJ2-1; 12 nucleotides align to TRBD2. V shed 0 bases, J shed 7 bases, and the junction held 2 bases outside the gene matches. Germline values: CDR1 SGDLS, CDR2 YYNGEE. The CDR3 loop spans 15 amino acids. The CDR3 DNA reads TGTGCCAGCAGCGTAGGGACTAGCGGGATAAATGAGCAGTTCTTC. Translated, it gives CASSVGTSGINEQFF.

The CDR3: CASSLVPGRTEAFF. For the CDR3, the DNA is TGTGCCAGCAGCTTAGTACCAGGGCGCACTGAAGCTTTCTTT. This sequence joins TRBV7-9 and TRBJ1-1, with D possibly being TRBD1 (5 bases). The CDR3 is 14 amino acids. V was trimmed by 1 base and J by 4 bases, leaving 10 bases between them. From germline, CDR1 is SEHNR and CDR2 FQNEAQ (reference sequence).

This chain joins TRBV9 and TRBJ2-3, with unresolved D. The V end lost 0 bases, the J end lost 7 bases, and 6 bases lay between the germline ends. The CDR3 runs to 12 residues. Germline V CDR1 and CDR2: SGDLS, YYNGEE. For the CDR3, the DNA is TGTGCCAGCAGCGTAGATCTGTATACGCAGTATTTT. Protein sequence: CASSVDLYTQYF.

Worth noting for this clone: Sequence at one end of the junction differs from germline and may be a read error. The CDR3 region is CASSQYLRGKQPQHF. In nucleotides, the CDR3 is TGTGCCAGCAGCCAATACCTCAGGGGCAAGCAGCCCCAGCATTTT. This rearrangement joins TRBV28 to TRBJ1-5; a possible D gene is TRBD1 (6 bases). CDR3 length: 15 residues. Germline V gene lookup returns CDR1 MDHEN and CDR2 SYDVKM.

The V gene is TRBV6-5, the J gene TRBJ1-1; TRBD1 is a possible D gene (6 bases). V was clipped by 2 bases and J by 7 bases, with 11 bases between them. Germline V gene sequence: CDR1 MNHEY, CDR2 SVGAGI. This CDR3 is 13 amino acids long. CDR3 protein: CASSYPGTHEAFF. CDR3 sequence (DNA): TGTGCCAGCAGTTACCCCGGGACACATGAAGCTTTCTTT.

The V gene is TRBV5-1, the J gene TRBJ2-3, with D possibly matching TRBD2 (7 bases). Germline V gene lookup returns CDR1 SGHRS and CDR2 YFSETQ. V dropped 4 bases and J dropped 4 bases, with 19 bases sitting between them. The CDR3 has 16 residues. This CDR3 reads CASSPAVGGGADTQYF. CDR3 nucleotides: TGCGCCAGCAGCCCGGCAGTTGGGGGGGGCGCAGATACGCAGTATTTT.

The gene calls are TRBV27 and TRBJ2-1; a weak D match, TRBD2 (5 bases). With 5 bases removed from V and 3 bases from J, the gap between germline ends came to 11 bases. This CDR3 spans 14 amino acids. Germline lookup yields CDR1 MNHEY and CDR2 SMNVEV (reference sequence). CDR3 region: CASSPLRDYNEQFF. CDR3 DNA sequence: TGTGCCAGCAGTCCACTCCGGGACTACAATGAGCAGTTCTTC.

The chain combines TRBV21-1 with TRBJ1-2. TRBV21-1 is recorded as a pseudogene. This CDR3 region has 13 residues. CDR3 residues: CASIPGGAGGYTF. CDR3 coding DNA: TGTGCCAGCATCCCGGGTGGGGCGGGGGGCTACACCTTC.

The rearrangement links TRBV19 to TRBJ2-5, with 7 nucleotides matching TRBD1. The junction had 7 bases not matched to a gene; V was cut back by 4 bases and J by 2 bases. This CDR3 is built from 15 residues. Looked up from germline, CDR1 is LNHDA and CDR2 is SQIVND (reference sequence). CDR3 nucleotides: TGTGCCAGTAGTACACTGGGACAGCTGCAAGAGACCCAGTACTTC. Encoded protein: CASSTLGQLQETQYF.

The V call is TRBV5-1, the J call TRBJ2-1, with TRBD2 matching over 10 bases. V gave up 2 bases and J gave up 6 bases; unmatched junction bases: 11. Germline CDR1 is SGHRS and CDR2 is YFSETQ. The CDR3 is made up of 17 amino acids. CDR3 in amino acids: CASSFSHRASGSNEQFF. For the CDR3, the DNA is TGCGCCAGCAGCTTCAGCCACCGGGCTAGCGGGAGCAATGAGCAGTTCTTC.

The V call is TRBV7-2, the J call TRBJ1-3; the D gene is possibly TRBD1 (6 bases). From germline, CDR1 is SGHTA and CDR2 FQGNSA. V was pared by 7 bases and J by 0 bases, with 16 bases between. The CDR3 contains 16 residues. The CDR3 reads CASTLRQGSSGNTIYF. The CDR3 DNA follows: TGTGCCAGCACCTTGAGGCAGGGGAGCTCTGGAAACACCATATATTTT.

J is TRBJ2-3 and V is TRBV5-4; 10 nucleotides align to TRBD2. V trimming: 2 bases; J trimming: 3 bases; junction bases outside the gene matches: 3. The CDR3 has 15 amino acids. CDR1 and CDR2 from the germline V gene are SGHNT and YYREEE (reference sequence). The CDR3 nucleotides are TGTGCCAGCAGCTTAGCGGGGGGGCCGACAGATACGCAGTATTTT. Its protein product is CASSLAGGPTDTQYF.

This sequence joins TRBV9 and TRBJ2-2, with 10 bases identical to TRBD1. Germline CDR1 is SGDLS and CDR2 is YYNGEE. The CDR3 is 16 amino acids. V lost 4 bases and J lost 5; bases outside the gene matches: 8. CDR3 coding DNA: TGTGCCAGCAGCCACAGGGACAGGGGAGAGACCGGGGAGCTGTTTTTT. Translated: CASSHRDRGETGELFF.

The chain carries TRBV7-2 and TRBJ2-3, with 8 positions matching TRBD2. This CDR3 spans 15 amino acids. CDR1 is SGHTA and CDR2 is FQGNSA in the germline V gene. J was trimmed by 5 bases and V by 5 bases; bases with no gene match: 9. The CDR3 DNA reads TGTGCCAGCAGCCTAGTCGGGGGGGCTGGAGATACGCAGTATTTT. Amino acids: CASSLVGGAGDTQYF.

The chain couples TRBV5-1 to TRBJ1-6; 10 positions agree with TRBD1. With V trimmed by 4 bases and J by 6 bases, 4 bases remained unmatched. The V gene's germline CDR1 is SGHRS and CDR2 YFSETQ. The CDR3 has 15 amino acids. CDR3 in DNA: TGCGCCAGCAGCCCCGGACAGGGGGGTAATTCACCCCTCCACTTT. Translation gives CASSPGQGGNSPLHF.

The chain combines TRBV2 with TRBJ2-2, with D tentatively TRBD1 (6 bases). The CDR3 runs to 15 residues. Germline CDR1 SNHLY, CDR2 FYNNEI. Trimming took 8 bases from V and 9 from J, leaving 22 bases between them. The CDR3 sequence is CASRGGIFKGRELFF. For the CDR3, the DNA is TGTGCCAGCCGAGGGGGAATTTTCAAGGGGAGGGAGCTGTTTTTT.

The chain employs TRBV30 and TRBJ1-2; D perhaps matches TRBD1 (5 bases). Trimming cost V 2 bases and J 0 bases, with 10 bases left between them. Germline CDR1 reads GTSNPN; CDR2 reads SVGIG (reference sequence). The CDR3 has 14 amino acids. CDR3 bases: TGTGCCTGGAGTACGGGCAGGGCTAACTATGGCTACACCTTC. It translates to CAWSTGRANYGYTF.

Written as DNA, the CDR3 is TGTGCCAGCAGTTTAACACTACAAGAGGCCTACGAGCAGTACTTC. Its protein is CASSLTLQEAYEQYF. This chain connects TRBV28 to TRBJ2-7; no clear D. The CDR3 length is 15 residues. Looked up from germline, CDR1 is MDHEN and CDR2 is SYDVKM. V dropped 2 bases and J dropped 2 bases, with 13 bases sitting between them.

The chain carries TRBV7-3 and TRBJ2-2; 9 nucleotides match TRBD2. Trimming removed 5 bases from V and 4 bases from J; junction bases left unmatched: 5. Germline loops: CDR1 SGHTA, CDR2 FQGTGA. There are 15 residues in the CDR3. The CDR3 DNA reads TGTGCCAGCAGCAGGGGACTAGCCGGCACCGGGGAGCTGTTTTTT. It is translated as CASSRGLAGTGELFF.

This clone was found once. The chain is built from TRBV7-9 and TRBJ2-5, with D unresolved. Germline loops: CDR1 SEHNR, CDR2 FQNEAQ (reference sequence). Trimming shortened V by 3 bases and J by 5 bases, and 4 bases separated the two germline ends. This CDR3 has 11 residues. The CDR3 bases are TGTGCCAGCAGCTTGTATGAGACCCAGTACTTC. Translated: CASSLYETQYF.

V and J are TRBV6-5 and TRBJ1-5; D remains ambiguous. In germline, CDR1 is MNHEY, CDR2 SVGAGI. V was shortened by 0 bases and J by 9 bases, with 12 bases between the two germline ends. The CDR3 is 14 residues long. CDR3 protein: CASSYSQGGGPQHF. CDR3 in DNA: TGTGCCAGCAGTTACTCGCAAGGTGGAGGGCCCCAGCATTTT.